Reported below is one TCR beta chain. No cognate antigen has been identified for it. One base away there is no much larger clone; base qualities are not given. Genomic DNA was extracted from sorted cells with the Quick-DNA Microprep Kit. Amplification of TCRbeta DNA was done with the immunoSEQ hsTCRbeta kit, following the protocol from the manufacturer. An Illumina MiSeq instrument was used to sequence the TCRbeta libraries. In the original analysis: Once out-of-frame sequences had been removed, approximately 2,000,000 distinct TCRbeta sequences were left, which works out to an average of about 67,000 per individual. Each individual was scored by the count of 150 to 200 previously reported CMV-associated TCRbeta sequences and the total productive distinct TCRbeta count. A beta-binomial model was reimplemented in Python, and scikit-learn random forests with default parameters were trained on data from the US cohort. On the Belgian cohort, classifier performance was reported as the median AUC, along with percentile confidence intervals, across 10,000 bootstrap iterations. The source is immuneACCESS, and TCRdb retained only in-frame sequences with V and J called. Part of the clones is not carried over; for the studies checked, unresolved V genes explain less than half of this, and the remainder is unexplained. The DNA was the basis for D and trimming; V, J and clone size are from that table. The table for this sample lists more than 40,000 clones; about three quarters of them were counted only once. Approximately 6.5% of the sample rests with the top ten.

This entry is derived from a study of memory CD4+ T cells and cytomegalovirus serostatus (dated by TCRdb to between 2018 and 2021). Describing the broader study: The roughly 35 healthy Belgian adults in the cohort included 9 who were CMV seropositive and roughly 24 who were CMV seronegative. The study sequenced CD4+ memory TCRbeta repertoires of a Belgian cohort with known cytomegalovirus serostatus to replicate a published TCR-based CMV serostatus classifier. Here is what the overall study found, with its caveats: Among the 150 to 200 previously reported CMV-associated TCRbeta sequences, 67 showed up in the CD4+ memory repertoires, with each one found in between one and five individuals. CMV serostatus prediction reached a median bootstrapped AUC of 0.95 with the original framework and just under 0.93 with a US-trained random forest. A median bootstrapped AUC of around 0.94 with a 95% CI of 0.76-1.00 was achieved on the Belgian cohort by the original-framework classifier. Only CD4+CD45RO+ memory cells were sequenced, in contrast to the original study, which included naive and memory CD4+ and CD8+ populations. The results were interpreted as suggesting that the CMV-associated TCR signature is mostly present in the CD4+ memory repertoire.

CDR1 SQVTM and CDR2 ANQGSEA were looked up in the germline V gene. Trimming at the junction amounts to 4 bases on V and 2 bases on J, and the germline ends lie 8 bases apart. From the cysteine through the phenylalanine, the CDR3 covers 12 amino acids. Left in the record is the CDR3 DNA by itself, 36 bases read in frame from the first base. A FACSAria II was used to sort memory CD4+ T cells, defined as single viable CD3+CD4+CD8-CD45RO+ cells. CMV serostatus was determined with a Roche Elecsys assay detecting serum IgG against CMV pp150, pp28, p38 and p52. After thawing, total CD4+ T cells were enriched by positive selection with CD4 magnetic microbeads. The samples came from a different study that was designed specifically to examine the CD4+ T cell memory repertoire. Peripheral blood mononuclear cells were isolated and cryopreserved following standard operating procedures; serum was stored at -80 °C. Staining used CD3-PerCP (BW264/56), CD4-APC (RPA-T4), CD45RO-PE (UCHT1) and CD8-Pacific Orange (3B5) antibodies, with Sytox blue excluding non-viable cells.

The clonotype comes from an adult in good health and CMV-seronegative. The rearrangement combines TRBV29-1 with TRBJ1-2, with an unclear D gene assignment. Material: memory CD4+ T cells from blood. CDR3 region: CSVGDGNYGYTF. In nucleotide form, the sequence is TGCAGCGTTGGAGACGGAAACTATGGCTACACCTTC. Reference TRBV29-1 and TRBJ1-2 proteins supply the regions before and after the CDR3; the full variable domain is: SAVISQKPSRDICQRGTSLTIQCQVDSQVTMMFWYRQQPGQSLTLIATANQGSEATYESGFVIDKFPISRPNLTFSTLTVSNMSPEDSSIYLCSVGDGNYGYTFGSGTRLTVV.